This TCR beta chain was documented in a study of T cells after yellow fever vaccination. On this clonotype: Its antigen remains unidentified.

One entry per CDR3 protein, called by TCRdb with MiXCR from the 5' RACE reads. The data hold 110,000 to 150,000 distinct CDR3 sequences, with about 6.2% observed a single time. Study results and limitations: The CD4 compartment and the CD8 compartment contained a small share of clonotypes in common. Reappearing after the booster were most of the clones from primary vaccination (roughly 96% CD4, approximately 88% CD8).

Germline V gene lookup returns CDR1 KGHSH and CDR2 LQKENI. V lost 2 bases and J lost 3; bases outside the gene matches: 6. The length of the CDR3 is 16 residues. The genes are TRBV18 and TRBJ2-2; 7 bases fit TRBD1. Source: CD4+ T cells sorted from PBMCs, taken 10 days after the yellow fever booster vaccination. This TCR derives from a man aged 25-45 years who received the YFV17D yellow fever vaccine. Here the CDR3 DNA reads TGTGCCAGCTCACCATACCGTGACAGGGACACCGGGGAGCTGTTTTTT. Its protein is CASSPYRDRDTGELFF.